The 26 T cell receptor beta chains listed next were all sequenced from one sample in a study of T-cell reconstitution after alpha-beta-depleted transplantation in children. Library preparation (for TCRbeta) was performed with unique molecular identifiers. TCRdb passed the PCR reads through MiXCR, listing each CDR3 protein once. The repertoire holds hundreds of thousands of distinct CDR3 sequences, with around 13% as singletons. Source: PBMCs, taken before TCRalphabeta/CD19-depleted stem cell transplant. Source of these receptors: a girl aged 2-9 years with congenital amegakaryocytic thrombocytopenia, due to receive a stem cell transplant.

This clonotype has ten or more counts. The V call is TRBV7-2, the J call TRBJ2-1; no reliable D call. This CDR3 comprises 13 residues. The V end was cut by 5 bases, the J end by 6 bases, with 11 bases between. Germline CDR1 SGHTA, CDR2 FQGNSA. CDR3 protein: CASSGYISNEQFF. The CDR3 coding sequence is TGTGCCAGCAGCGGATACATTAGCAATGAGCAGTTCTTC.

Ten or more counts support this clonotype. This chain links TRBV7-6 with TRBJ2-3, with 10 bases matching TRBD2. The CDR3 is made up of 19 amino acids. The germline CDR1 and CDR2 sequences are SGHVS and FNYEAQ. The V and J ends lost 2 bases and 1 base, in that order; junction bases with no gene match: 12. The CDR3 sequence is CASSLPSGSHHHRTDTQYF. The DNA for the CDR3 is TGTGCCAGCAGCTTACCTAGCGGGAGCCACCACCACCGCACAGATACGCAGTATTTT.

This clonotype was seen more than once but under ten times. V usage is TRBV18 and J usage is TRBJ1-6; 7 nucleotides line up with TRBD1. The CDR3 is 17 residues long. Losses at the gene ends were 6 bases for V and 7 bases for J; bases not matched to a gene: 15. Germline values: CDR1 KGHSH, CDR2 LQKENI. CDR3 DNA: TGTGCCAGCTCGCAAAACATCGACAGGGTCGGGAATTCACCCCTCCACTTT. Its translation is CASSQNIDRVGNSPLHF.

The V and J genes are TRBV25-1 and TRBJ2-3; TRBD2 aligns across 7 bases. The J segment lost 2 bases and the V segment lost 2 bases, leaving 4 bases of the junction unmatched. CDR3 size: 15 residues. CDR1 is MGHDK and CDR2 is SYGVNS in the germline V gene. The CDR3 reads CASSEELAVTDTQYF. The CDR3 nucleotides read TGTGCCAGCAGTGAAGAGCTAGCGGTCACAGATACGCAGTATTTT.

The CDR3, as DNA: TGTGCCAGCAGACCTCCCTATGGAGTTACCTACAATGAGCAGTTCTTC. It specifies CASRPPYGVTYNEQFF. The chain joins TRBV27 to TRBJ2-1; no definite D call. The CDR3 has 16 residues. V lost 6 bases and J lost 2, with 17 bases in between. CDR1 and CDR2 from the germline V gene are MNHEY and SMNVEV (reference sequence).

Many counts were recorded for this clonotype. The chain recombines TRBV29-1 with TRBJ1-2; D uncertain. Germline CDR1 is SQVTM and CDR2 is ANQGSEA. CDR3 length: 14 residues. The germline V and J ends were trimmed by 4 bases and 6 bases, with 18 bases remaining between them. The CDR3 DNA reads as TGCAGCGTTGTAAGCCCAAACAACCCCAATGGCTACACCTTC. Its translation is CSVVSPNNPNGYTF.

The rearrangement uses TRBV29-1 and TRBJ2-3, with TRBD1 matching over 10 bases. Unmatched junction bases numbered 11, after V lost 6 bases and J lost 2 bases. This CDR3 contains 16 residues. The germline CDR1 and CDR2 sequences are SQVTM and ANQGSEA. The CDR3 spells CSVERGQGPSTDTQYF. The CDR3 DNA reads as TGCAGCGTCGAGAGGGGACAGGGGCCATCCACAGATACGCAGTATTTT.

This clonotype appeared a few times. The chain couples TRBV28 to TRBJ2-1; tentatively, D is TRBD2 (5 bases). The length of the CDR3 is 16 residues. The germline CDR1 and CDR2 sequences are MDHEN and SYDVKM. Trimming removed 3 bases from V and 0 bases from J, with 12 bases in between. The CDR3 reads CASSLPWRSSYNEQFF. CDR3 bases: TGTGCCAGCAGTTTGCCATGGAGGAGCTCCTACAATGAGCAGTTCTTC.

The chain couples TRBV4-1 to TRBJ2-1; the match to TRBD2 covers 10 bases. V lost 2 bases, J lost 15 bases, and 10 bases stayed unmatched. CDR3 size: 14 residues. The V gene's germline CDR1 is MGHRA and CDR2 YSYEKL. The CDR3: CASSQYDSGRPWFF. CDR3 nucleotide sequence: TGCGCCAGCAGCCAATATGATAGCGGGAGGCCGTGGTTCTTC.

This clonotype was counted a few times. V usage is TRBV10-2 and J usage is TRBJ2-7; TRBD2 aligns across 14 bases. CDR1 and CDR2 (germline): WSHSY, SAAADI. CDR3 length equals 15 residues. Trimming removed 6 bases from V and 2 bases from J; junction bases left unmatched: 3. DNA for the CDR3: TGCGCCAGCAGCGAGGGACTAGCGGGGGCCTACGAGCAGTACTTC. This translates into CASSEGLAGAYEQYF.

The genes are TRBV5-6 and TRBJ1-1; D remains ambiguous. CDR3 size: 13 residues. The ends were cut back, 2 bases at V and 1 base at J, with 6 bases in the middle. The germline V gene encodes CDR1 SGHDT and CDR2 YYEEEE. CDR3 coding DNA: TGTGCCAGCAGCTTAGTCACGAACACTGAAGCTTTCTTT. Translated: CASSLVTNTEAFF.

The V gene is TRBV5-1, the J gene TRBJ2-1; the match to TRBD2 covers 11 bases. Germline CDR1 reads SGHRS; CDR2 reads YFSETQ. This CDR3 has 15 amino acids. The V gene end was trimmed by 4 bases and the J gene end by 8 bases; junction bases not matched to a gene: 8. As DNA, the CDR3 is TGCGCCAGCAGCGGTAGCGGGAGGGCCCTCGATGAGCAGTTCTTC. It translates to CASSGSGRALDEQFF.

V and J are TRBV14 and TRBJ2-1, with TRBD2 matching over 8 bases. Per germline, CDR1 SGHDN and CDR2 FVKESK. After removal of 6 bases from V and 9 bases from J, the junction contained 10 bases not matched to a gene. CDR3 size: 14 residues. As DNA, the CDR3 is TGTGCCAGCAGTTATAGCGGGAATTCGGGTGAGCAGTTCTTC. Translation gives CASSYSGNSGEQFF.

This clonotype was observed at least ten times. The chain's CDR3 is CASSTTSGTSGKLGNEQFF. CDR3 nucleotide sequence: TGTGCCAGCAGCACGACCTCCGGGACTAGCGGGAAGTTAGGCAATGAGCAGTTCTTC. The rearrangement joins TRBV27 to TRBJ2-1, with 13 bases aligning to TRBD2. CDR3 length equals 19 residues. Trimming removed 6 bases from V and 6 bases from J; junction bases left unmatched: 17. Germline V lookup: CDR1 MNHEY, CDR2 SMNVEV (reference sequence).

This clonotype was seen repeatedly, ten times or more. The V gene is TRBV29-1, the J gene TRBJ1-3; D is uncertain. This CDR3 is 11 amino acids long. Trimming shortened V by 1 base and J by 4 bases, and 2 bases separated the two germline ends. Germline CDR1 reads SQVTM; CDR2 reads ANQGSEA. CDR3: CSVEGGNTIYF. DNA of the CDR3: TGCAGCGTTGAAGGAGGAAACACCATATATTTT. The full variable domain, its missing parts supplied by reference TRBV29-1 and TRBJ1-3, is SAVISQKPSRDICQRGTSLTIQCQVDSQVTMMFWYRQQPGQSLTLIATANQGSEATYESGFVIDKFPISRPNLTFSTLTVSNMSPEDSSIYLCSVEGGNTIYFGEGSWLTVV.

This clonotype was observed at least ten times. V is TRBV12-3 or TRBV12-4 and J is TRBJ2-6; the D is unclear. The V end lost 6 bases, the J end lost 0 bases, and 3 bases lay between the germline ends. The CDR3 is 13 residues long. The DNA for the CDR3 is TGTGCCAGCAGACTCTCTGGGGCCAACGTCCTGACTTTC. It yields the protein CASRLSGANVLTF.

The chain recombines TRBV6-1 with TRBJ2-1; TRBD1 aligns across 8 bases. Germline assignment: CDR1 MNHNS and CDR2 SASEGT. The CDR3 runs to 15 residues. V trimming: 8 bases; J trimming: 0 bases; junction bases outside the gene matches: 6. CDR3 sequence (DNA): TGTGCCAGCCGGACAGGGTTAAGCTCCTACAATGAGCAGTTCTTC. Translation gives CASRTGLSSYNEQFF.

There are many counts of this clonotype. V and J are TRBV27 and TRBJ1-1; D is undetermined. The germline V and J ends were trimmed by 2 bases and 0 bases, with 16 bases remaining between them. Germline lookup yields CDR1 MNHEY and CDR2 SMNVEV (reference sequence). The CDR3 spans 17 residues. In DNA form, the CDR3 reads TGTGCCAGCAGTTTAGAATCGTCGGGCCGGCTGAACACTGAAGCTTTCTTT. Translating it yields CASSLESSGRLNTEAFF.

The chain is built from TRBV7-2 and TRBJ2-7; D uncertain. Germline V lookup: CDR1 SGHTA, CDR2 FQGNSA. Between the trimmed V and J ends, which lost 5 bases and 4 bases, there was a span of 21 bases. The CDR3 is 16 amino acids. CDR3 in DNA: TGTGCCAGCAGCCCCCGCTACCTTAGTGTGCCTTACGAGCAGTACTTC. Protein product: CASSPRYLSVPYEQYF.

The chain carries TRBV5-1 and TRBJ2-5; D possibly corresponds to TRBD1 (5 bases). Trimming shortened V by 0 bases and J by 7 bases, and 22 bases separated the two germline ends. In germline, CDR1 is SGHRS, CDR2 YFSETQ. CDR3 length equals 17 residues. CDR3 coding DNA: TGCGCCAGCAGCTTGGCATACCTCGGGCTACCCCAGGGGACCCAGTACTTC. Its protein product is CASSLAYLGLPQGTQYF.

The rearrangement joins TRBV14 to TRBJ2-7, with TRBD2 matching over 7 bases. Germline values: CDR1 SGHDN, CDR2 FVKESK. V was clipped by 3 bases and J by 5 bases; unmatched bases: 4. The CDR3 length is 13 residues. The chain's CDR3 is CASSHRGSHEQYF. The CDR3 bases are TGTGCCAGCAGCCACCGCGGGAGCCACGAGCAGTACTTC.

A word on this clonotype: The junction differs from germline at one of its ends, possibly a read error. The chain uses TRBV5-1 and TRBJ1-1; TRBD1 is a possible D gene (5 bases). Looked up from germline, CDR1 is SGHRS and CDR2 is YFSETQ. The CDR3 has 15 amino acids. CDR3 sequence reads: CASGLGEPTLLGAFF. DNA of the CDR3: TGCGCCAGCGGCTTGGGGGAGCCGACCTTACTAGGGGCTTTCTTT.

This clonotype was observed many times. At one end the junction does not follow the germline gene, possibly because of a read error. The chain joins TRBV20-1 to TRBJ1-1; maybe TRBD1 (6 bases). The CDR3 has 11 amino acids. Per the germline V gene, CDR1 is DFQATT and CDR2 is SNEGSKA (reference sequence). The CDR3 sequence is CSATGYTEAFF. The CDR3 DNA is TGCAGCGCTACAGGGTACACTGAAGCTTTCTTT.

This clonotype was counted ten times or more. V is TRBV5-1 and J is TRBJ2-5; weak D call: TRBD2 (5 bases). V was cut by 2 bases and J by 4 bases, with 15 bases left in between. The CDR3 consists of 15 residues. CDR1 is SGHRS, CDR2 YFSETQ, per germline. CDR3 protein: CASSLAAKGPETQYF. The CDR3 bases are TGCGCCAGCAGCTTAGCGGCAAAAGGCCCAGAGACCCAGTACTTC.

This clonotype was seen ten or more times. The CDR3 DNA is TGCGCCAGCAGGGCCAGCTCTGGGGCCAACGTCCTGACTTTC. This sequence encodes CASRASSGANVLTF. This chain joins TRBV5-1 and TRBJ2-6; no clear D. Trimming removed 5 bases from V and 0 bases from J, with 6 bases in between. The germline CDR1 and CDR2 sequences are SGHRS and YFSETQ. This CDR3 is built from 14 residues.

This clonotype was seen only a few times. The chain combines TRBV12-3 or TRBV12-4 with TRBJ2-1; D possibly matches TRBD1 or TRBD2 (5 bases each). V was pared by 3 bases and J by 6 bases, with 12 bases between. The CDR3 is made up of 14 amino acids. The CDR3 region is CASSFQGTSNEQFF. The DNA of the CDR3 is TGTGCCAGCAGTTTCCAAGGGACGTCCAATGAGCAGTTCTTC.